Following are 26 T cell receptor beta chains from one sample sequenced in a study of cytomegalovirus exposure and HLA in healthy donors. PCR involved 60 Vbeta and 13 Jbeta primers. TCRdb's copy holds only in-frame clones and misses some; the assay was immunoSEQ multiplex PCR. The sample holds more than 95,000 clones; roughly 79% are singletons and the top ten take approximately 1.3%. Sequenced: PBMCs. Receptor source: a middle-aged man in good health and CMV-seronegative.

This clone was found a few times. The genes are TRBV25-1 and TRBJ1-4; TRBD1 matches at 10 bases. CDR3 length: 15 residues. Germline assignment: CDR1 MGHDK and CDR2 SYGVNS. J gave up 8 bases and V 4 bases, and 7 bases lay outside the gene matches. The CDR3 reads CASSATGTGVEKLFF. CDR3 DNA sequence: TGTGCCAGCAGTGCCACCGGGACAGGGGTCGAAAAACTGTTTTTT.

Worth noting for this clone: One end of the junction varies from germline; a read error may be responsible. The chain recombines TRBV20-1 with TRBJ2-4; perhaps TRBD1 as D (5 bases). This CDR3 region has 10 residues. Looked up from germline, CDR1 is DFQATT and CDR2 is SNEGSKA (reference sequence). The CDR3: CSAPRQGPVF. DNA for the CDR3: TGCAGTGCTCCCCGGCAGGGCCCGGTCTTC.

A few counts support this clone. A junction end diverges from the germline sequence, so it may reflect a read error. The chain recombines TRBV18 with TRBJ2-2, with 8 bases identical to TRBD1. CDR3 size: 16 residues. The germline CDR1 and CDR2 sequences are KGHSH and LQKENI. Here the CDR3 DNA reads TGTGCCAGCTTACCAAGGGGGACAGGGAACACCGGGGAGCTGTTTTTT. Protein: CASLPRGTGNTGELFF. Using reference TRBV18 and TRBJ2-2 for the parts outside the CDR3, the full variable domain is NAGVMQNPRHLVRRRGQEARLRCSPMKGHSHVYWYRQLPEEGLKFMVYLQKENIIDESGMPKERFSAEFPKEGPSILRIQQVVRGDSAAYFCASLPRGTGNTGELFFGEGSRLTVL.

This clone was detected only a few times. Here the CDR3 DNA reads TGTGCCAGCAGCCGACAGGGGTTGGCCCAGTACTTC. This encodes CASSRQGLAQYF. The chain links TRBV14 to TRBJ2-5, with TRBD1 matching over 8 bases. The trim removed 4 bases at V and 9 bases at J, leaving 4 bases unmatched. Looked up from germline, CDR1 is SGHDN and CDR2 is FVKESK. This CDR3 is built from 12 residues.

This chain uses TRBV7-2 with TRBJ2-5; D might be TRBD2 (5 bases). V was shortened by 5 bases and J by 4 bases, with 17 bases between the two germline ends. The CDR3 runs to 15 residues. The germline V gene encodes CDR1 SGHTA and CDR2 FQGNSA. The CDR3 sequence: CASSSGRNSGETQYF. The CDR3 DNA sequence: TGTGCCAGCAGCAGCGGACGGAACTCCGGAGAGACCCAGTACTTC.

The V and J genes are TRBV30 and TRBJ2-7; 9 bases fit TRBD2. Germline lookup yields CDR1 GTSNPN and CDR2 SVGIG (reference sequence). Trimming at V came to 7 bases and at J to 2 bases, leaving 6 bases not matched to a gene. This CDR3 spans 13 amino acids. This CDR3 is CASRLADAYEQYF. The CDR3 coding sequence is TGTGCCTCTCGACTAGCGGATGCCTACGAGCAGTACTTC. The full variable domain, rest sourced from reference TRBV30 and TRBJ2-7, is SQTIHQWPATLVQPVGSPLSLECTVEGTSNPNLYWYRQAAGRGLQLLFYSVGIGQISSEVPQNLSASRPQDRQFILSSKKLLLSDSGFYLCASRLADAYEQYFGPGTRLTVT.

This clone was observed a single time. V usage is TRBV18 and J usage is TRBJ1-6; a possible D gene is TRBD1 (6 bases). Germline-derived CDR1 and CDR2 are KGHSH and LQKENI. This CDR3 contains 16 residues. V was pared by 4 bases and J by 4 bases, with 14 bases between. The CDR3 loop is CASSRDMAPYNSPLHF. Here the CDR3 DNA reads TGTGCCAGCTCACGGGACATGGCCCCTTATAATTCACCCCTCCACTTT.

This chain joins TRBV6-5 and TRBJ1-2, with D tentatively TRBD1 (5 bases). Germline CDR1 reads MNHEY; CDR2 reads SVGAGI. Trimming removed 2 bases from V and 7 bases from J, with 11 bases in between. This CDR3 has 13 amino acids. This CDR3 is CASSYGGVSGYTF. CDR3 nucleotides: TGTGCCAGCAGTTACGGAGGGGTCTCTGGCTACACCTTC.

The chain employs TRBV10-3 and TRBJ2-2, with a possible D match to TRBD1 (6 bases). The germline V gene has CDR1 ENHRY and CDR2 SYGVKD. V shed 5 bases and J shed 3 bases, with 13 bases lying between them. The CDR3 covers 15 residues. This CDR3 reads CAISLAGADTGELFF. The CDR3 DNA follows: TGTGCCATCAGTCTGGCAGGGGCGGACACCGGGGAGCTGTTTTTT.

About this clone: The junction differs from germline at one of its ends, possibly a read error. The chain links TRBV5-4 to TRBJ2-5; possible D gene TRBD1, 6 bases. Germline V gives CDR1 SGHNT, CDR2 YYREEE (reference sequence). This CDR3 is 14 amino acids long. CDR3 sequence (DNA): TGTGCCTGCAGCTTGGCAGGGGTTGGGGAGACCCAGTACTTC. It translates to CACSLAGVGETQYF.

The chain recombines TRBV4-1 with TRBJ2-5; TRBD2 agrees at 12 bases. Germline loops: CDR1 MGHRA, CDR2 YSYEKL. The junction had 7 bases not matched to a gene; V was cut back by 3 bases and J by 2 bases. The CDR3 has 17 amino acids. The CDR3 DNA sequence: TGCGCCAGCAGCCAGCTAGCGGGGGGGCTTCAACAAGAGACCCAGTACTTC. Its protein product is CASSQLAGGLQQETQYF.

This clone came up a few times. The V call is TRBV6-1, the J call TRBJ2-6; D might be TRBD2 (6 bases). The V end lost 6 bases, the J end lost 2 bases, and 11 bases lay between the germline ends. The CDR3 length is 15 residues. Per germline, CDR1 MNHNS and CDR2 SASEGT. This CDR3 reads CASRGGGAGANVLTF. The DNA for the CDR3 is TGTGCCAGCAGAGGAGGCGGGGCTGGGGCCAACGTCCTGACTTTC.

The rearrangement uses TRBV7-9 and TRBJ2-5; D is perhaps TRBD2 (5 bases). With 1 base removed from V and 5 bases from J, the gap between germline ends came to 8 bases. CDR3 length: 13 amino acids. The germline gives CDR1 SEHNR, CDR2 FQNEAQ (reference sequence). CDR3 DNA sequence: TGTGCCAGCAGCTTAGGAGGGTTGGAGACCCAGTACTTC. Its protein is CASSLGGLETQYF.

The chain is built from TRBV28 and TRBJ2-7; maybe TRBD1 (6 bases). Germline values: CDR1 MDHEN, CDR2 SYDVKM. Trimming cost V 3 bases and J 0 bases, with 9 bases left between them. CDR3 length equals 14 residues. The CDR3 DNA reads TGTGCCAGCAGTTTGAACAGGGTCTCCTACGAGCAGTACTTC. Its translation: CASSLNRVSYEQYF.

CDR3 in amino acids: CASSQDVPAGGIGYTF. The CDR3 DNA follows: TGCGCCAGCAGCCAAGACGTCCCGGCAGGGGGCATTGGCTACACCTTC. The rearrangement uses TRBV4-3 and TRBJ1-2, with 8 bases that match TRBD1. The CDR3 loop spans 16 amino acids. The trim removed 0 bases at V and 7 bases at J, leaving 10 bases unmatched. The germline V gene encodes CDR1 LGHNA and CDR2 YSLEER.

The CDR3 DNA follows: TGTGCCAGCAGCAAACTAGCGGGAGGTCTTAATGAGCAGTTCTTC. Translated, it gives CASSKLAGGLNEQFF. The chain carries TRBV11-3 and TRBJ2-1, with 12 bases identical to TRBD2. Germline CDR1 and CDR2: SGHNT and YENEEA. Losses at the gene ends were 5 bases for V and 7 bases for J; bases not matched to a gene: 6. The CDR3 runs 15 residues.

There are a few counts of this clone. For the CDR3, the DNA is TGTGCCAGCAGCCATTATACTGAAGCTTTCTTT. It specifies CASSHYTEAFF. This sequence joins TRBV14 and TRBJ1-1; no firm D call. Germline V lookup: CDR1 SGHDN, CDR2 FVKESK. V lost 3 bases and J lost 5, with 4 bases in between. The CDR3 covers 11 residues.

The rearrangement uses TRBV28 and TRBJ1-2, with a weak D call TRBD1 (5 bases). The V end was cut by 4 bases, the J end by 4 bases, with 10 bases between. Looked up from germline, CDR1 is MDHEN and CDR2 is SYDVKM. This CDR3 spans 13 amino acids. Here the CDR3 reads CASSWGLVYGYTF. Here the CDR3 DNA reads TGTGCCAGCAGTTGGGGCTTAGTCTATGGCTACACCTTC.

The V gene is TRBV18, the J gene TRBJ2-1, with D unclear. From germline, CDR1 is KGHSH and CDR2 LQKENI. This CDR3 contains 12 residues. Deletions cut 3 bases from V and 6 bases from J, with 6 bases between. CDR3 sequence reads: CASSPPGNEQFF. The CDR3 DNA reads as TGTGCCAGCTCACCTCCAGGCAATGAGCAGTTCTTC.

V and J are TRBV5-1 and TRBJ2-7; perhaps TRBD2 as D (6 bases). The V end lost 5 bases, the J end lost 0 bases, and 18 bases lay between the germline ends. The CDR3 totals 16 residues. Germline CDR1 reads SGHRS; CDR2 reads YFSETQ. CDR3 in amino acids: CASSYEQSGPSYEQYF. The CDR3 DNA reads TGCGCCAGCAGTTATGAACAAAGCGGGCCCTCCTACGAGCAGTACTTC.

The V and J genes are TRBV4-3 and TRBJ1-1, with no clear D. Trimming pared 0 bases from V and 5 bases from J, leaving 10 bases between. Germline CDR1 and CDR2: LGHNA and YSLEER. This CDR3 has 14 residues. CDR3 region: CASSQDNAGTEAFF. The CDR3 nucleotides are TGCGCCAGCAGCCAAGATAATGCGGGGACTGAAGCTTTCTTT.

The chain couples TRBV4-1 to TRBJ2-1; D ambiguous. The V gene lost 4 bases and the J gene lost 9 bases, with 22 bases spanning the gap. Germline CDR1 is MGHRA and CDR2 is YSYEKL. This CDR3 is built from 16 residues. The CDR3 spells CASSPLVLVSEAEQFF. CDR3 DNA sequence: TGCGCCAGCAGCCCGCTCGTGTTAGTAAGCGAAGCTGAGCAGTTCTTC.

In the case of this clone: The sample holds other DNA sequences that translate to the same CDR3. The CDR3, as DNA: TGTGCCAGCAGTGACACGGGACACCCGAATCAGCCCCAGCATTTT. Translation: CASSDTGHPNQPQHF. The chain joins TRBV6-6 to TRBJ1-5; TRBD1 is a possible D gene (6 bases). Deletions cut 5 bases from V and 4 bases from J, with 15 bases between. This CDR3 is built from 15 residues. Germline-derived CDR1 and CDR2 are MNHNY and SVGAGI (reference sequence).

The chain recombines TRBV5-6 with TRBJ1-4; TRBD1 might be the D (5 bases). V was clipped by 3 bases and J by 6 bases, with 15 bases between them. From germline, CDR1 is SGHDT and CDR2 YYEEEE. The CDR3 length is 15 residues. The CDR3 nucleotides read TGTGCCAGCAGCTGGCGGGACCGATTTCATGAAAAACTGTTTTTT. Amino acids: CASSWRDRFHEKLFF.

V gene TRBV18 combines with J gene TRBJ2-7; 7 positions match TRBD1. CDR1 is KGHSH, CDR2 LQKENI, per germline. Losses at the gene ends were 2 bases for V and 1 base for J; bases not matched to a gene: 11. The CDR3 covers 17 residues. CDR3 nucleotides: TGTGCCAGCTCACCAGAACCGGGACAGCCGACATCCTACGAGCAGTACTTC. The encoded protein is CASSPEPGQPTSYEQYF.

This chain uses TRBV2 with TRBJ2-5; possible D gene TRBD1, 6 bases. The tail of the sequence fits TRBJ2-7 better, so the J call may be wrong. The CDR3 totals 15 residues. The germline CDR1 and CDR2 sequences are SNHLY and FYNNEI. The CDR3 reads CASYADRKIEYEQYF. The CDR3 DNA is TGTGCCAGCTATGCCGACAGGAAGATAGAATACGAGCAGTACTTC.